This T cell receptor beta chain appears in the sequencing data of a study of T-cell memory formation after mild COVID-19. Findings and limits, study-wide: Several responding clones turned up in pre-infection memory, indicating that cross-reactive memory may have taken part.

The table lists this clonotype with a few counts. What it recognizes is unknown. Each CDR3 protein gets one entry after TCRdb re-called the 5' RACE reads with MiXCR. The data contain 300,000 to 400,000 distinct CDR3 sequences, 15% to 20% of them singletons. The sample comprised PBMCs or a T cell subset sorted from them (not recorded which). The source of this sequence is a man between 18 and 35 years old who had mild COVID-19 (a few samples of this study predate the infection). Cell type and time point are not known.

CDR3 protein: CASSSPGGEKLFF. CDR3 in DNA: TGTGCCAGCAGCTCGCCCGGGGGTGAAAAACTGTTTTTT. The rearrangement joins TRBV7-6 to TRBJ1-4; a possible D gene is TRBD1 (5 bases). Trimming shortened V by 4 bases and J by 7 bases, and 10 bases separated the two germline ends. Germline V CDR1 and CDR2: SGHVS, FNYEAQ. This CDR3 has 13 residues.